The T cell receptor beta chain described here comes from a study of tumor-infiltrating lymphocytes in glioblastoma multiforme listed by TCRdb under 2017. Regarding the research as a whole: Whether intratumoral genomic heterogeneity fosters TIL diversity was tested through joint investigation of somatic mutations, TIL diversity and immune response activity. General conclusions and limits of the study: RNA-based TCR sequencing may distort clone frequencies because T cells carry unequal numbers of TCR transcripts. Only one glioblastoma patient was included in the TCR and somatic mutation analysis, limiting generalizability. T cells were not sorted into functional subsets, which the authors noted as a future improvement.

The AllPrep DNA/RNA mini kit was used to purify genomic DNA and total RNA at the same time from each of the approximately 9 tumor samples. OD 260/280 ratios above 1.9 and RNA integrity numbers above 6.5 were observed for all RNA. Using a modified ARM-PCR protocol with multiple V-beta primers and a C-beta primer, the team built TCRB libraries from RNA through three nested multiplex PCR rounds. TCRB-specific cDNA was synthesized from 0.5 ug total RNA with ProtoScript II Reverse Transcriptase and a C-beta primer. The description of the TCRB libraries did not include any unique molecular identifiers. The third PCR added barcodes and adapters over around 24 cycles with Deep VentR (exo-) polymerase, followed by gel purification of 250-500 bp bands. TCRB libraries were sequenced on an Illumina HiSeq 2500 with 250 bp paired-end reads. On the study's bioinformatics: Trimmomatic was used to clean reads, FLASH to merge reads, MiGEC to assign V, D and J segments, and VDJtools to perform the analysis. Repertoire diversity was measured using the Shannon-Wiener diversity index, which was calculated with VDJtools. Starting from the raw public reads, TCRdb applied fastp trimming at Q25, assembled clones with MiXCR and retained in-frame beta chains. For every CDR3 protein sequence, its rows merge into one entry that carries the most common genes and DNA. For this entry, the V and J calls and clone size follow TCRdb and not the study's own pipeline. The sample yields around 8,600 distinct CDR3 sequences; 74% were counted once. Clones ranked in the top ten supply roughly three quarters of the sample.

A word on this clonotype: It has no known antigen specificity. Base qualities are not recorded, but no much larger clone differs from it by a single base.

The receptor was isolated from a male donor with glioblastoma. Specimen: brain tumor tissue.

The CDR3 region: CASSLDDKGNSPLHF. The nucleotide sequence reads as follows: TGTGCCAGCAGCTTAGATGACAAGGGAAATTCACCCCTCCACTTT. The sequence is built from TRBV11-3 and TRBJ1-6, with the D gene too uncertain to name. From the germline V gene, CDR1 is SGHNT and CDR2 is YENEEA. Between the V and J ends, shortened by 0 bases and 7 bases respectively, the junction contains 10 bases. The CDR3 goes from the cysteine to the phenylalanine over 15 residues. The sequence is cut down to CDR3 DNA, 45 bases in frame from base 1. Here the CDR3 is joined to the reference TRBV11-3 and TRBJ1-6 genes, and the full variable domain is: EAGVVQSPRYKIIEKKQPVAFWCNPISGHNTLYWYLQNLGQGPELLIRYENEEAVDDSQLPKDRFSAERLKGVDSTLKIQPAELGDSAVYLCASSLDDKGNSPLHFGNGTRLTVT.